The subject of this entry is one T cell receptor beta chain. Clones were sequenced by immunoSEQ multiplex PCR, and TCRdb holds only the in-frame ones, with some missing. The data contain some 350,000 clones, about 89% of them singletons. It was during active infection that Seattle patients were enrolled and then longitudinally followed. Trimming removed 6 bases at V and 4 bases at J, with 18 bases between. CDR3 length: 15 amino acids. Germline loops: CDR1 LGHNA, CDR2 YSLEER. The data belong to a study of blood T cell repertoires in COVID-19. In the study overall: Some COVID-19 samples were acute and others convalescent; all came from the United States, Italy and Spain. Sample material is recorded as cDNA or gDNA derived from T cells, B-cell-depleted T cells, or PBMCs.

Sequencing was performed on peripheral blood. This chain uses TRBV4-3 with TRBJ1-2; the D gene is possibly TRBD1 (6 bases). This TCR was sampled from a woman aged 45 to 65 with COVID-19, enrolled during active disease. CDR3 sequence reads: CASSPGAGAGYGYTF. In DNA, the CDR3 is TGCGCCAGCAGTCCCGGAGCAGGGGCAGGCTATGGCTACACCTTC.